The 12 T cell receptor beta chains reported below all come from one sample, sequenced in a study of PD-1 blockade in classical Hodgkin lymphoma. Time point here: cycle 4 day 1 (C4D1), after five to seven weeks of nivolumab. All patients relapsed after autologous stem cell transplantation, and brentuximab vedotin exposure varied. Using magnetic negative selection, the CD4+ T cells were separated out of thawed PBMCs. Method: immunoSEQ multiplex PCR; TCRdb's copy keeps in-frame clones and lacks some. This table has about 32,000 clones, 92% appearing once. This material consisted of CD4+ T cells from blood, taken before the fourth cycle of nivolumab. Receptors were obtained from a human donor with classical Hodgkin lymphoma.

This rearrangement joins TRBV6-5 to TRBJ1-1; the match to TRBD1 covers 9 bases. Germline V gene sequence: CDR1 MNHEY, CDR2 SVGAGI. This CDR3 contains 16 residues. Trimming at V came to 0 bases and at J to 5 bases, leaving 7 bases not matched to a gene. The CDR3 here is CASSYSWGQGRTEAFF. The CDR3 region has the DNA TGTGCCAGCAGTTACTCTTGGGGACAGGGACGGACTGAAGCTTTCTTT.

This chain uses TRBV7-6 with TRBJ1-3; D is undetermined. The length of the CDR3 is 18 residues. Deletions cut 5 bases from V and 2 bases from J, with 22 bases between. The germline gives CDR1 SGHVS, CDR2 FNYEAQ. In nucleotides, the CDR3 is TGTGCCAGCAGCCCAAGGCCCCCGGGCCTTGGGACTGGAAACACCATATATTTT. It yields the protein CASSPRPPGLGTGNTIYF.

V usage is TRBV27 and J usage is TRBJ2-3; TRBD2 matches 8 bases. The length of the CDR3 is 19 residues. Germline CDR1 and CDR2: MNHEY and SMNVEV (reference sequence). V shed 0 bases, J shed 0 bases, and the junction held 11 bases outside the gene matches. The CDR3 spells CASSLSRLGVAGSTDTQYF. The CDR3 bases are TGTGCCAGCAGTTTATCCCGGTTGGGGGTAGCGGGGAGCACAGATACGCAGTATTTT.

The chain recombines TRBV5-1 with TRBJ1-6; D perhaps matches TRBD1 (6 bases). Germline assignment: CDR1 SGHRS and CDR2 YFSETQ. This CDR3 has 15 amino acids. Trimming removed 4 bases from V and 5 bases from J, with 13 bases in between. The CDR3 coding sequence is TGCGCCAGCAGCCTAGGACAGAAAGATAATTCACCCCTCCACTTT. It is translated as CASSLGQKDNSPLHF.

The rearrangement joins TRBV9 to TRBJ2-7; D tentatively fits TRBD1 or TRBD2 (5 bases each). The germline V gene encodes CDR1 SGDLS and CDR2 YYNGEE. The CDR3 has 15 residues. The germline V and J ends were trimmed by 1 base and 0 bases, with 11 bases remaining between them. The chain's CDR3 is CASSVSGSVSYEQYF. The CDR3 DNA reads as TGTGCCAGCAGCGTATCAGGGAGCGTCTCCTACGAGCAGTACTTC.

The chain employs TRBV6-1 and TRBJ2-3; D is undetermined. From germline, CDR1 is MNHNS and CDR2 SASEGT. The CDR3 contains 14 residues. Trimming shortened V by 7 bases and J by 3 bases, and 14 bases separated the two germline ends. CDR3 sequence (DNA): TGTGCCAGCACGCGTTCCCCGGCGACAGATACGCAGTATTTT. Translating gives CASTRSPATDTQYF.

The chain couples TRBV10-3 to TRBJ2-3; a weak D match, TRBD2 (6 bases). The CDR3 is 12 amino acids. Trimming pared 7 bases from V and 5 bases from J, leaving 10 bases between. The germline V gene has CDR1 ENHRY and CDR2 SYGVKD. The CDR3 protein is CAITAGKDTQYF. Written as DNA, the CDR3 is TGTGCCATCACGGCGGGGAAAGATACGCAGTATTTT.

The chain employs TRBV7-3 and TRBJ2-7; D perhaps matches TRBD2 (7 bases). V was pared by 3 bases and J by 6 bases, with 15 bases between. This CDR3 is built from 14 residues. Germline V gene sequence: CDR1 SGHTA, CDR2 FQGTGA. CDR3 region: CASSLGRGMSEQYF. CDR3 nucleotides: TGTGCCAGCAGCTTGGGGAGGGGGATGAGCGAGCAGTACTTC.

The chain uses TRBV2 and TRBJ2-3, with D maybe TRBD2 (6 bases). Trimming removed 10 bases from V and 2 bases from J, with 16 bases in between. The CDR3 is made up of 14 amino acids. Per the germline V gene, CDR1 is SNHLY and CDR2 is FYNNEI. CDR3: CATTRDFNTDTQYF. The CDR3 DNA is TGTGCCACCACCCGGGACTTTAACACAGATACGCAGTATTTT.

Written as DNA, the CDR3 is TGCGCCAGCAGTGGGGCGAAGGCCACATCCTACAATGAGCAGTTCTTC. This encodes CASSGAKATSYNEQFF. This chain connects TRBV5-1 to TRBJ2-1; TRBD1 might be the D (5 bases). Germline V gene lookup returns CDR1 SGHRS and CDR2 YFSETQ. This CDR3 contains 16 residues. V lost 5 bases, J lost 1 base, and 16 bases lay in between.

The chain is built from TRBV30 and TRBJ1-4; 10 bases line up with TRBD1. The CDR3 contains 18 residues. Germline V gives CDR1 GTSNPN, CDR2 SVGIG (reference sequence). Germline trimming cut 1 base from V and 8 bases from J; bases unmatched to any gene: 16. This CDR3 is CAWSAPPGQGFLREKLFF. In nucleotides, the CDR3 is TGTGCCTGGAGTGCACCACCGGGACAGGGGTTTTTACGAGAAAAACTGTTTTTT. Using reference TRBV30 and TRBJ1-4 for the parts outside the CDR3, the full variable domain is SQTIHQWPATLVQPVGSPLSLECTVEGTSNPNLYWYRQAAGRGLQLLFYSVGIGQISSEVPQNLSASRPQDRQFILSSKKLLLSDSGFYLCAWSAPPGQGFLREKLFFGSGTQLSVL.

The chain carries TRBV18 and TRBJ2-1; 7 nucleotides line up with TRBD2. The germline V gene encodes CDR1 KGHSH and CDR2 LQKENI. The CDR3 is 17 residues long. Trimming removed 6 bases from V and 2 bases from J; junction bases left unmatched: 13. The CDR3 here is CASSPLGTTYPYNEQFF. CDR3 coding DNA: TGTGCCAGCTCTCCCCTCGGGACTACATATCCCTACAATGAGCAGTTCTTC.